The rows below give T cell receptor beta chains drawn from one sample of a study of cytomegalovirus exposure and HLA in healthy donors. Profiled with immunoSEQ multiplex PCR; TCRdb holds only in-frame clones, not every one. The sample lists 80,000 to 100,000 clones; roughly nine tenths were seen once. Material: PBMCs. The source is a woman aged 25 to 39 in good health and CMV-seronegative. Each CDR3 is given with its conserved first and last residue. The order of the fields is V gene, J gene, CDR3 protein.

>TRBV10-1|TRBJ1-1
CASSESQTGGSTEAFF
>TRBV6-5|TRBJ1-2
CASSYFSKTGDKTF
>TRBV2|TRBJ2-7
CASSLYEQYF
>TRBV5-4|TRBJ2-2
CASSPSGGGQPGELFF
>TRBV5-5|TRBJ1-5
CASSLGLLNQPQHF
>TRBV2|TRBJ1-4
CASSGRTGPRKLFF
>TRBV5-4|TRBJ2-7
CASSLGGSYSYEQYF
>TRBV10-3|TRBJ2-7
CAISPFREGPGEQYF
>TRBV15|TRBJ2-4
CATSRDKGGGFYNIQYF
>TRBV13|TRBJ2-3
CASTPPQTDTQYF
>TRBV5-1|TRBJ2-7
CASSLGGWNPYEQYF
>TRBV18|TRBJ2-1
CASSLKDRGAYNEQFF
>TRBV5-8|TRBJ1-5
CASSAEGLSNQPQHF
>TRBV4-3|TRBJ1-2
CASSQDPYRGTYGYTF
>TRBV4-3|TRBJ2-4
CASSQVEGSINIQYF
>TRBV10-3|TRBJ2-5
CAISGGVEETQYF
>TRBV7-9|TRBJ1-5
CASSLVGTGKYDQPQHF
>TRBV6-1|TRBJ1-5
CASSETQIYNQPQHF
>TRBV12-5|TRBJ1-2
CASGGTGNNYGYTF
>TRBV4-2|TRBJ1-2
CASSQDRRGSGSGYTF
>TRBV18|TRBJ1-2
CASSPKDNPNYGYTF
>TRBV28|TRBJ2-2
CATSTGELFF
>TRBV27|TRBJ2-3
CASSFRGFPSDTQYF
>TRBV6-5|TRBJ2-1
CASSYGLAATNEQFF
>TRBV19|TRBJ2-7
CASSIGQFAYEQYF
>TRBV18|TRBJ2-7
CASSPSSGFTYEQYF
>TRBV5-1|TRBJ1-1
CASSFLGFGSEAFF
>TRBV25-1|TRBJ2-1
CASSEHRGDGQDEQFF
>TRBV5-1|TRBJ2-7
CASSDSGNSYEQYF
>TRBV28|TRBJ2-7
CASSLRGSTSYEQYF
>TRBV6-5|TRBJ2-1
CASSYSIAGGYNEQFF
>TRBV5-1|TRBJ1-3
CASSRDTAFPSGNTIYF
>TRBV7-7|TRBJ2-3
CASSLDGTDTQYF
>TRBV6-1|TRBJ1-4
CASSEWGGTLNEKLFF
>TRBV19|TRBJ1-4
CASSIPGGFEKLFF
>TRBV4-2|TRBJ1-1
CASSLSGTGASDEAFF
>TRBV9|TRBJ2-5
CASSVANSMSPETQYF
>TRBV5-1|TRBJ1-3
CASSRGQGSTIYF
>TRBV28|TRBJ2-7
CASSLAGGSYEQYF
>TRBV7-3|TRBJ1-1
CASSLNSDTEAFF
>TRBV29-1|TRBJ2-1
CSVLTGDDNEQFF
>TRBV5-6|TRBJ1-5
CASSPGLYSNQPQHF
>TRBV6-1|TRBJ2-5
CASSEGQGTGETQYF
>TRBV4-2|TRBJ1-4
CASSLSRGSDEKLFF
>TRBV19|TRBJ1-2
CASSRDYYGYTF
>TRBV14|TRBJ2-7
CASSRAGGSYEQYF
>TRBV27|TRBJ2-1
CASSYGGVTSEQFF
>TRBV5-5|TRBJ1-1
CASSPGGTEAFF
>TRBV5-1|TRBJ2-7
CASSLTSGFTYEQYF
>TRBV19|TRBJ1-3
CASSNTGVSGNTIYF